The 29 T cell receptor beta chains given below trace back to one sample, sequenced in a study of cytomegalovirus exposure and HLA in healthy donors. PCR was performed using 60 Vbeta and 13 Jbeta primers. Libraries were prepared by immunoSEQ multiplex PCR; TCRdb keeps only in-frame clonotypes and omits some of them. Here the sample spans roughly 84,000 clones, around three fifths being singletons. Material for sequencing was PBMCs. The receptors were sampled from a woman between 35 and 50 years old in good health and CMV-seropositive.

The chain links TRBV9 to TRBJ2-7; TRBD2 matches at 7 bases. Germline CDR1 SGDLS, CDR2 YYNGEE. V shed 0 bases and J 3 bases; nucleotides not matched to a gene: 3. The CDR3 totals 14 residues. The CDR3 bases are TGTGCCAGCAGCGTAGAAGCGGGGCTCTACGAGCAGTACTTC. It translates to CASSVEAGLYEQYF.

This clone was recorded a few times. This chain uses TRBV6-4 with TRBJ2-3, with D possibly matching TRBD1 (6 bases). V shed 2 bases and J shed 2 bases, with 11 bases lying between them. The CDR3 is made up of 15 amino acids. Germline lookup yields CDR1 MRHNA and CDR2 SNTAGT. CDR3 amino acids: CASSDGGRDTDTQYF. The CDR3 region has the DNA TGTGCCAGCAGTGACGGGGGCAGGGACACAGATACGCAGTATTTT.

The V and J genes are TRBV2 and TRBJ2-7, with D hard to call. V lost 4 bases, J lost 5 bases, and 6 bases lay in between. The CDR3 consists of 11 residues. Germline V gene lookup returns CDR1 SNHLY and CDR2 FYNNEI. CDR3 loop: CASSAYHEQYF. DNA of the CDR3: TGTGCCAGCAGTGCCTACCACGAGCAGTACTTC.

The CDR3 here is CASSYMGANQPQHF. CDR3 DNA: TGTGCCAGCAGTTACATGGGGGCCAATCAGCCCCAGCATTTT. The chain links TRBV6-5 to TRBJ1-5, with a possible D match to TRBD1 (6 bases). This CDR3 comprises 14 residues. Germline V CDR1 and CDR2: MNHEY, SVGAGI. Deletions cut 2 bases from V and 3 bases from J, with 8 bases between.

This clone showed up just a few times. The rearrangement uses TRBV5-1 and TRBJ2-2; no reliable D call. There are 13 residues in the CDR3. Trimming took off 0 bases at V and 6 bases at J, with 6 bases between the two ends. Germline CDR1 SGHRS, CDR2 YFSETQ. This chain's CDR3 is CASSLVSAGELFF. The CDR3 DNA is TGCGCCAGCAGCTTGGTTAGTGCCGGGGAGCTGTTTTTT.

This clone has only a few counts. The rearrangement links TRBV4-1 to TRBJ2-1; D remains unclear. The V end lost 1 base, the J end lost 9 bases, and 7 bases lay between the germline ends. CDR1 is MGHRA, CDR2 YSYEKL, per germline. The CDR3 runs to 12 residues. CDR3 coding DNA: TGCGCCAGCAGCCAAGGAGTAACTGAGCAGTTCTTC. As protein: CASSQGVTEQFF.

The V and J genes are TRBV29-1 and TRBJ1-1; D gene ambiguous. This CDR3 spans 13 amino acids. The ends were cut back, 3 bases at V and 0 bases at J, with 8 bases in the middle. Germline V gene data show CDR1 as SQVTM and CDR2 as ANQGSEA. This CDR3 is CSVDPGVNTEAFF. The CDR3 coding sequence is TGCAGCGTTGACCCCGGGGTGAACACTGAAGCTTTCTTT. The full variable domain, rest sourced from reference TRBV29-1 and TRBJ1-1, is SAVISQKPSRDICQRGTSLTIQCQVDSQVTMMFWYRQQPGQSLTLIATANQGSEATYESGFVIDKFPISRPNLTFSTLTVSNMSPEDSSIYLCSVDPGVNTEAFFGQGTRLTVV.

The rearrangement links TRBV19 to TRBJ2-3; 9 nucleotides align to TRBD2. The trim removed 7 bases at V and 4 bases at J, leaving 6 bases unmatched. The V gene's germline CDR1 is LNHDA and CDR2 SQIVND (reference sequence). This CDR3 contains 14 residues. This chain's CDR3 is CASKALAGSDTQYF. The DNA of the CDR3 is TGTGCCAGTAAGGCTCTAGCGGGATCAGATACGCAGTATTTT. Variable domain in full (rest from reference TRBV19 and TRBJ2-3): DGGITQSPKYLFRKEGQNVTLSCEQNLNHDAMYWYRQDPGQGLRLIYYSQIVNDFQKGDIAEGYSVSREKKESFPLTVTSAQKNPTAFYLCASKALAGSDTQYFGPGTRLTVL.

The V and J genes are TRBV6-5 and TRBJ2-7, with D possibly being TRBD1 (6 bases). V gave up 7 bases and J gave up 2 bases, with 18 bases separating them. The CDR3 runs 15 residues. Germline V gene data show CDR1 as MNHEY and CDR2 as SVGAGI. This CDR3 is CASTRNPEGAYEQYF. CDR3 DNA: TGTGCCAGCACCCGGAACCCTGAGGGGGCCTACGAGCAGTACTTC.

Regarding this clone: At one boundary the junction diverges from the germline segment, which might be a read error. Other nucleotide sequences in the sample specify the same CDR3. CDR3 bases: TGCGCCAGCAGACAACTAGCGGCTTGGAACATTCAGTACTTC. Its translation is CASRQLAAWNIQYF. The V gene is TRBV28, the J gene TRBJ2-4; 8 bases align to TRBD2. Germline lookup yields CDR1 MDHEN and CDR2 SYDVKM. This CDR3 spans 14 amino acids.

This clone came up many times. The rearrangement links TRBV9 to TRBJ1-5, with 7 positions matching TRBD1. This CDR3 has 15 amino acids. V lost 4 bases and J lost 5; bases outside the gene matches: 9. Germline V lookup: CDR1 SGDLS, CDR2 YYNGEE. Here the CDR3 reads CASSPSTGPHQPQHF. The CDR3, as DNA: TGTGCCAGCAGCCCGTCGACAGGGCCCCATCAGCCCCAGCATTTT.

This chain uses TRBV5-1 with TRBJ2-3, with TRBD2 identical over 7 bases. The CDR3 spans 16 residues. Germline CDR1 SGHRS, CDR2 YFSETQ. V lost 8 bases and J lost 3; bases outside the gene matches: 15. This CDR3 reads CASKPTERERTDTQYF. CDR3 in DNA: TGCGCCAGTAAGCCGACCGAGCGGGAAAGAACAGATACGCAGTATTTT.

For the CDR3, the DNA is TGTGCCAGTAGTACGAAACAAGCTGGGGGGTTAAACACTGAAGCTTTCTTT. Its translation is CASSTKQAGGLNTEAFF. V is TRBV19 and J is TRBJ1-1; a possible D gene is TRBD1 (5 bases). This CDR3 is 17 amino acids long. Trimming removed 4 bases at V and 2 bases at J, with 20 bases between. In germline, CDR1 is LNHDA, CDR2 SQIVND (reference sequence).

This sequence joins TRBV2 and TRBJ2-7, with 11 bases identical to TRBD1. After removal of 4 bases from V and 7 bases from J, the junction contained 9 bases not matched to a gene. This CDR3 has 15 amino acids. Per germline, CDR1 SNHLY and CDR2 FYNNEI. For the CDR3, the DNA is TGTGCCAGCAGTGCACCGGGACAGGGGGTGTATGAGCAGTACTTC. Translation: CASSAPGQGVYEQYF.

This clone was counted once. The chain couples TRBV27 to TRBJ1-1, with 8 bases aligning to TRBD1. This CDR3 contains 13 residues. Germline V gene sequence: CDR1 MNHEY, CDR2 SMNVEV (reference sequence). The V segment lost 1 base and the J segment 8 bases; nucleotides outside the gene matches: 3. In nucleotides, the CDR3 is TGTGCCAGCAGTTTATTCGGGACAGGCGAAGCTTTCTTT. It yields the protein CASSLFGTGEAFF.

The CDR3: CASSDVLGDTEQFF. Written as DNA, the CDR3 is TGTGCCAGCAGTGACGTCCTGGGCGACACTGAGCAGTTCTTC. The chain combines TRBV6-4 with TRBJ2-1, with no clear D. CDR3 length equals 14 residues. Trimming shortened V by 2 bases and J by 9 bases, and 14 bases separated the two germline ends. Germline lookup yields CDR1 MRHNA and CDR2 SNTAGT.

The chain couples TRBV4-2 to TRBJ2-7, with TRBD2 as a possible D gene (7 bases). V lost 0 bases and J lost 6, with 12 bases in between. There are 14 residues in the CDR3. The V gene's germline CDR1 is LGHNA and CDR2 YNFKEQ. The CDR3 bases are TGTGCCAGCAGCCAAGACCGGGGAGGGGGCGAGCAGTACTTC. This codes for CASSQDRGGGEQYF.

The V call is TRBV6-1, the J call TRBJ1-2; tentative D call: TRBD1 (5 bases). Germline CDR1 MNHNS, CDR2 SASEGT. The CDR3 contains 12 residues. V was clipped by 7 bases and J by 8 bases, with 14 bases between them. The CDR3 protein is CASTAGIRGYTF. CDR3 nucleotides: TGTGCCAGCACCGCAGGGATACGAGGCTACACCTTC.

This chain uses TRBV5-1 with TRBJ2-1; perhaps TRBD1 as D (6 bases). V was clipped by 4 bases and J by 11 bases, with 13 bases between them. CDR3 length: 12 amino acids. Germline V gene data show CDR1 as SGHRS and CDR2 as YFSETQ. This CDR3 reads CASSPSGDQQFF. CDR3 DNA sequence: TGCGCCAGCAGCCCTTCAGGGGACCAGCAGTTCTTC.

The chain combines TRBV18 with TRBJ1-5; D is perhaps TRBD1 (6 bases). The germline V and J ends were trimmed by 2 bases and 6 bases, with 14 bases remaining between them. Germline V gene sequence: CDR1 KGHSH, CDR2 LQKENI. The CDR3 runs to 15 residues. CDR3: CASSPVQGGSQPQHF. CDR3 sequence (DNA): TGTGCCAGCTCACCAGTACAGGGAGGGAGTCAGCCCCAGCATTTT.

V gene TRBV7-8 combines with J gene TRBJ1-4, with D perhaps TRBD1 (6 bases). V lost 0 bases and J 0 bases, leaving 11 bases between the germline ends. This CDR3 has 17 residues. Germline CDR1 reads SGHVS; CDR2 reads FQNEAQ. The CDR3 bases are TGTGCCAGCAGCTTAGCGACAGGATTTTCAACTAATGAAAAACTGTTTTTT. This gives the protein CASSLATGFSTNEKLFF.

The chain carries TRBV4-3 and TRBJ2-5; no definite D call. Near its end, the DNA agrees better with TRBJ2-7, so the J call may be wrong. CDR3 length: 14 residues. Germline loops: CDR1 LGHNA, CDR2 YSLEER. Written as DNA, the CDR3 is TGCGCCAGCAGCCAAGCTGACACGCAATACGAGCAGTACTTC. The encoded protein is CASSQADTQYEQYF.

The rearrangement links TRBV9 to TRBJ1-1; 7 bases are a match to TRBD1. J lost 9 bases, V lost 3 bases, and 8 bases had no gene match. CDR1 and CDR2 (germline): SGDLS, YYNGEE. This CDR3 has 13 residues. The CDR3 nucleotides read TGTGCCAGCAGCGAAACATCAGGGGGGAAAGCTTTCTTT. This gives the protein CASSETSGGKAFF. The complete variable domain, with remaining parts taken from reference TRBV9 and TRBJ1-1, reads DSGVTQTPKHLITATGQRVTLRCSPRSGDLSVYWYQQSLDQGLQFLIQYYNGEERAKGNILERFSAQQFPDLHSELNLSSLELGDSALYFCASSETSGGKAFFGQGTRLTVV.

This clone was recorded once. The DNA for the CDR3 is TGCGCCAGCAGCTTGGGACTAGCGGGGAACTCCTACGAGCAGTACTTC. This sequence encodes CASSLGLAGNSYEQYF. J is TRBJ2-7 and V is TRBV5-1; 11 bases align to TRBD2. This CDR3 has 16 residues. V lost 0 bases, J lost 0 bases, and 2 bases stayed unmatched. Germline V gene lookup returns CDR1 SGHRS and CDR2 YFSETQ. Drawing the rest from reference TRBV5-1 and TRBJ2-7, the complete variable domain is KAGVTQTPRYLIKTRGQQVTLSCSPISGHRSVSWYQQTPGQGLQFLFEYFSETQRNKGNFPGRFSGRQFSNSRSEMNVSTLELGDSALYLCASSLGLAGNSYEQYFGPGTRLTVT.

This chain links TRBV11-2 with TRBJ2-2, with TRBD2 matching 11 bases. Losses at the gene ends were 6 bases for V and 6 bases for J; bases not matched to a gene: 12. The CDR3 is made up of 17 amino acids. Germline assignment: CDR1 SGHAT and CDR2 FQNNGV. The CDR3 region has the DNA TGTGCCAGCAGTCCCACTAGCGGGAGAATTAAACCCGGGGAGCTGTTTTTT. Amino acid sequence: CASSPTSGRIKPGELFF.

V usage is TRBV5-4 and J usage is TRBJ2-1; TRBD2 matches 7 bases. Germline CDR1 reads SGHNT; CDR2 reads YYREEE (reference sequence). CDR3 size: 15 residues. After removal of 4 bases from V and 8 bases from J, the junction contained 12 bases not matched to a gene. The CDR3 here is CASSPSSGSYDEQFF. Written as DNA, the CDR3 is TGTGCCAGCAGCCCGTCTAGCGGAAGTTACGATGAGCAGTTCTTC. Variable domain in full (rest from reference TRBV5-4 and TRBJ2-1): ETGVTQSPTHLIKTRGQQVTLRCSSQSGHNTVSWYQQALGQGPQFIFQYYREEENGRGNFPPRFSGLQFPNYSSELNVNALELDDSALYLCASSPSSGSYDEQFFGPGTRLTVL.

The CDR3 nucleotides read TGTGCCAGCAGCAAATGCCTAGCGAACAATGAGCAGTTCTTC. Amino acids: CASSKCLANNEQFF. This sequence joins TRBV21-1 and TRBJ2-1; the listed D gene, TRBD2, was not tested against the DNA. TRBV21-1 is deemed a pseudogene. The CDR3 has 14 residues.

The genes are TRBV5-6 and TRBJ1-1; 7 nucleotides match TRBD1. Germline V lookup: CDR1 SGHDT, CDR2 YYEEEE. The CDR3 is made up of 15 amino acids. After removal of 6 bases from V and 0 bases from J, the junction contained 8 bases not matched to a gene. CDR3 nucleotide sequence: TGTGCCAGCACCCTATGGGACAGTTTGAACACTGAAGCTTTCTTT. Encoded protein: CASTLWDSLNTEAFF.

CDR3 amino acids: CSVSGQENTEAFF. The CDR3 DNA follows: TGCAGCGTCTCGGGACAGGAAAACACTGAAGCTTTCTTT. The rearrangement links TRBV29-1 to TRBJ1-1, with 8 bases identical to TRBD1. Germline lookup yields CDR1 SQVTM and CDR2 ANQGSEA. Germline trimming cut 6 bases from V and 2 bases from J; bases unmatched to any gene: 5. The CDR3 spans 13 residues.